This T cell receptor (beta chain) was sequenced in a study of blood T cell repertoires in COVID-19. As for the study in general: PBMCs, B-cell-depleted T cells, or T cells provided the cDNA or gDNA that made up the material.

Clinical histories supplied by participants themselves formed the basis of cohort assignment. The data were produced by immunoSEQ multiplex PCR, yet TCRdb's version contains in-frame clones alone and is incomplete. The data hold a few hundred thousand clones, with 81% observed a single time. Germline values: CDR1 MNHEY, CDR2 SMNVEV (reference sequence). With 4 bases removed from V and 8 bases from J, the gap between germline ends came to 14 bases. The CDR3 is made up of 13 amino acids. This rearrangement joins TRBV27 to TRBJ1-2, with D possibly matching TRBD1 (6 bases). This TCR was sampled from a middle-aged man who had recovered from COVID-19. The sequenced sample consisted of PBMCs or T cells enriched from blood (not recorded which). CDR3 sequence reads: CASSSGQAWGYTF. The CDR3 DNA sequence: TGTGCCAGCAGTTCGGGACAAGCCTGGGGCTACACCTTC.